The clone carrying this TCR beta chain was counted ten times or more. The antigen is unknown. The data derive from a study of response to subunit inactivated influenza vaccine. Germline assignment: CDR1 MNHEY and CDR2 SVGAGI. Trimming cost V 2 bases and J 3 bases, with 16 bases left between them. CDR3 length: 16 residues. Each CDR3 protein is one row after TCRdb ran MiXCR on the RT-PCR reads. The top ten clones hold over 8.5% of a sample with approximately 500,000 distinct CDR3 sequences, 14% of them seen once. Broader study findings: Authors proposed each seasonal influenza vaccination draws in few new T cells.

The chain links TRBV6-5 to TRBJ1-1, with D hard to call. Sequencing was performed on PBMCs from blood, taken less than 13 days after vaccination. The TCR was taken from a man over 45 who received an inactivated influenza vaccine. The CDR3 DNA sequence: TGTGCCAGCAGTTACCCCTTTGCGGGGTTGTACACTGAAGCTTTCTTT. Encoded protein: CASSYPFAGLYTEAFF.